One sample yielded the 28 T cell receptor beta chains listed below, sequenced in a study of spatial heterogeneity in lung cancer. TCRdb itself ran the 5' RACE reads through MiXCR, one entry per CDR3 protein. The sample holds tens of thousands of distinct CDR3 sequences, approximately 8% seen once. The time point denotes: blood at routine non-recurrence follow-up after resection. Sequenced material: PBMCs, taken at follow-up. The receptors come from a male donor with early-stage non-small cell lung cancer.

This clonotype was counted at least ten times. The J gene is TRBJ1-1, the V gene TRBV7-2; 9 bases are shared with TRBD1. V shed 4 bases and J 4 bases; nucleotides not matched to a gene: 10. This CDR3 is 16 amino acids long. CDR1 is SGHTA, CDR2 FQGNSA, per germline. The CDR3 DNA follows: TGTGCCAGCAGCTACGACAGGGGGGCCGTTGTCACTGAAGCTTTCTTT. This encodes CASSYDRGAVVTEAFF.

This clonotype was seen only a few times. This rearrangement joins TRBV12-3 or TRBV12-4 to TRBJ2-3; 10 nucleotides match TRBD1. V lost 6 bases to trimming and J lost 5 bases; unmatched junction nucleotides: 5. The length of the CDR3 is 14 residues. The CDR3 protein is CASSRDRGRDTQYF. Here the CDR3 DNA reads TGTGCCAGCAGCCGGGACAGGGGAAGAGATACGCAGTATTTT.

This clonotype was observed many times. The genes are TRBV12-3 or TRBV12-4 and TRBJ1-1; D gene uncertain. V gave up 5 bases and J gave up 0 bases, with 10 bases separating them. The CDR3 loop spans 14 amino acids. The DNA of the CDR3 is TGTGCCAGCAGTCTTACGCCTATGAACACTGAAGCTTTCTTT. It codes for CASSLTPMNTEAFF.

At least ten counts were recorded for this clonotype. The rearrangement joins TRBV19 to TRBJ2-7; D could derive from TRBD1 or TRBD2 (5 bases each). CDR3 length equals 13 residues. V was pared by 8 bases and J by 0 bases, with 11 bases between. Germline V gene data show CDR1 as LNHDA and CDR2 as SQIVND (reference sequence). CDR3 residues: CASGGPPSYEQYF. As DNA, the CDR3 is TGTGCCAGTGGGGGACCCCCCTCCTACGAGCAGTACTTC. The whole variable domain, filled in from reference TRBV19 and TRBJ2-7, reads DGGITQSPKYLFRKEGQNVTLSCEQNLNHDAMYWYRQDPGQGLRLIYYSQIVNDFQKGDIAEGYSVSREKKESFPLTVTSAQKNPTAFYLCASGGPPSYEQYFGPGTRLTVT.

This clonotype occurred many times. This chain connects TRBV19 to TRBJ1-1; 9 bases line up with TRBD1. The CDR3 spans 14 residues. CDR1 is LNHDA, CDR2 SQIVND, per germline (reference sequence). The ends lost 1 base at V and 8 bases at J; junction bases unmatched: 5. The DNA for the CDR3 is TGTGCCAGTAGTATAGTCGAAGGGACAGGGGAAGCTTTCTTT. This translates into CASSIVEGTGEAFF.

This clonotype was recorded at least ten times. The V and J genes are TRBV27 and TRBJ2-7, with D perhaps TRBD2 (7 bases). V dropped 6 bases and J dropped 3 bases, with 18 bases sitting between them. CDR1 and CDR2 from the germline V gene are MNHEY and SMNVEV (reference sequence). The CDR3 sequence is 15 residues long. The chain's CDR3 is CASSSPAGGHYEQYF. In nucleotides, the CDR3 is TGTGCCAGCAGCTCCCCTGCCGGGGGGCACTACGAGCAGTACTTC.

This clonotype has a count of ten or more. This rearrangement joins TRBV9 to TRBJ2-7; perhaps TRBD1 as D (6 bases). Germline loops: CDR1 SGDLS, CDR2 YYNGEE. V lost 2 bases and J 0 bases, leaving 12 bases between the germline ends. The CDR3 length is 15 residues. This CDR3 is CASSVLPDSSYEQYF. CDR3 DNA sequence: TGTGCCAGCAGCGTCCTCCCGGACAGCTCCTACGAGCAGTACTTC.

The table lists this clonotype with many counts. CDR3 DNA: TGTGCCAGCAGTGAGATTCCCGGCGAAAAACTGTTTTTT. It specifies CASSEIPGEKLFF. The chain uses TRBV2 and TRBJ1-4; D is undetermined. The germline CDR1 and CDR2 sequences are SNHLY and FYNNEI. The CDR3 covers 13 residues. V lost 3 bases to trimming and J lost 8 bases, with 10 bases between them.

There are many counts of this clonotype. This chain uses TRBV12-3 or TRBV12-4 with TRBJ1-1; D gene ambiguous. The CDR3 runs to 13 residues. V lost 6 bases and J 2 bases, leaving 10 bases between the germline ends. CDR3 in DNA: TGTGCCAGCAGCGGACCGATAAACACTGAAGCTTTCTTT. Translation gives CASSGPINTEAFF.

The chain carries TRBV7-3 and TRBJ2-3; D is perhaps TRBD2 (6 bases). Trimming left V 5 bases short and J 2 bases short, with 11 bases between. The germline V gene has CDR1 SGHTA and CDR2 FQGTGA. This CDR3 has 14 amino acids. DNA of the CDR3: TGTGCCAGCAGCCCCTTGGACTACACAGATACGCAGTATTTT. It specifies CASSPLDYTDTQYF.

The V call is TRBV20-1, the J call TRBJ2-7; D remains ambiguous. Germline CDR1 is DFQATT and CDR2 is SNEGSKA (reference sequence). With 3 bases removed from V and 4 bases from J, the gap between germline ends came to 7 bases. The CDR3 is made up of 11 amino acids. CDR3 coding DNA: TGCAGTGCTAGTCGCGGTTACGAGCAGTACTTC. This encodes CSASRGYEQYF.

This clonotype was counted ten times or more. The chain recombines TRBV12-3 or TRBV12-4 with TRBJ1-1; D unclear. The CDR3 is 13 amino acids. Between the trimmed V and J ends, which lost 1 base and 5 bases, there was a span of 8 bases. The CDR3 sequence: CASSLDGETEAFF. DNA for the CDR3: TGTGCCAGCAGTTTAGACGGGGAAACTGAAGCTTTCTTT.

This clonotype has more than one count but fewer than ten. This rearrangement joins TRBV16 to TRBJ2-5; tentative D call: TRBD2 (6 bases). Germline loops: CDR1 KGHSY, CDR2 FQNENV. The V and J ends lost 2 bases and 4 bases respectively, with 14 bases between them. The CDR3 is 15 residues long. CDR3 coding DNA: TGTGCCAGCAGCCAACGGGCGGGGTATGCAGAGACCCAGTACTTC. This sequence encodes CASSQRAGYAETQYF. The full variable domain, rest sourced from reference TRBV16 and TRBJ2-5, is GEEVAQTPKHLVRGEGQKAKLYCAPIKGHSYVFWYQQVLKNEFKFLISFQNENVFDETGMPKERFSAKCLPNSPCSLEIQATKLEDSAVYFCASSQRAGYAETQYFGPGTRLLVL.

This clonotype was recorded many times. The chain carries TRBV6-1 and TRBJ2-7, with 9 bases that match TRBD2. V trimming: 4 bases; J trimming: 7 bases; junction bases outside the gene matches: 8. The CDR3 consists of 14 residues. Per germline, CDR1 MNHNS and CDR2 SASEGT. The CDR3 DNA reads TGTGCCAGCAGTGCACAACTAGCGGGTTGGGAGCAGTACTTC. As protein: CASSAQLAGWEQYF.

This clonotype was recorded once. This chain links TRBV11-2 with TRBJ1-2; D is ambiguous. This CDR3 is 14 amino acids long. Germline V gene lookup returns CDR1 SGHAT and CDR2 FQNNGV. V was pared by 6 bases and J by 6 bases, with 17 bases between. In DNA, the CDR3 is TGTGCCAGCAGAAAATCTAGTAGTGCTGATGGCTACACCTTC. Protein sequence: CASRKSSSADGYTF.

This clonotype was counted ten times or more. The chain has TRBV5-6 and TRBJ2-3, with 11 bases aligning to TRBD2. Germline lookup yields CDR1 SGHDT and CDR2 YYEEEE. CDR3 length: 15 residues. Trimming at V came to 4 bases and at J to 2 bases, leaving 3 bases not matched to a gene. In DNA form, the CDR3 reads TGTGCCAGCAGCCCACTAGCGGGGGTCACAGATACGCAGTATTTT. Amino acids: CASSPLAGVTDTQYF.

This clonotype was found a few times. The J gene is TRBJ2-4, the V gene TRBV20-1; the D call may be TRBD1 or TRBD2 (5 bases each). The CDR3 extends over 13 amino acids. CDR1 is DFQATT and CDR2 is SNEGSKA in the germline V gene (reference sequence). V shed 3 bases and J shed 0 bases, with 6 bases lying between them. CDR3 DNA: TGCAGTGCTAGGGGGGTAGCCAAAAACATTCAGTACTTC. Translated: CSARGVAKNIQYF.

This clonotype was found many times. This chain uses TRBV5-4 with TRBJ2-2; the D is unclear. The ends were cut back, 2 bases at V and 2 bases at J, with 7 bases in the middle. This CDR3 has 14 residues. Germline-derived CDR1 and CDR2 are SGHNT and YYREEE (reference sequence). CDR3: CASSLEDNTGELFF. As DNA, the CDR3 is TGTGCCAGCAGCTTAGAGGACAACACCGGGGAGCTGTTTTTT.

This clonotype was seen many times. V and J are TRBV6-2 or TRBV6-3 and TRBJ2-1, with a possible D match to TRBD2 (5 bases). The CDR3 loop spans 13 amino acids. V was cut by 8 bases and J by 5 bases, with 13 bases left in between. Germline V lookup: CDR1 MNHEY, CDR2 SVGEGT. This chain's CDR3 is CASLGLLDNEQFF. The CDR3 DNA follows: TGTGCCAGCCTCGGACTGTTAGACAATGAGCAGTTCTTC.

This clonotype was detected ten times or more. The chain recombines TRBV7-9 with TRBJ2-5; D not certain. Germline V gene sequence: CDR1 SEHNR, CDR2 FQNEAQ (reference sequence). V was trimmed by 2 bases and J by 9 bases, leaving 25 bases between them. The CDR3 is made up of 17 amino acids. CDR3 DNA sequence: TGTGCCAGCAGCTTATGGCGTCCACCCCTTATTGTAGTGGCCCAGTACTTC. Protein: CASSLWRPPLIVVAQYF.

This clonotype appeared a few times. The chain is built from TRBV3-1 and TRBJ2-1; a possible D gene is TRBD1 (6 bases). The V gene lost 5 bases and the J gene lost 4 bases, with 15 bases spanning the gap. CDR1 is LGHDT and CDR2 is YNNKEL in the germline V gene (reference sequence). The CDR3 sequence is 15 residues long. The CDR3 nucleotides read TGTGCCAGCAGCGATTCTTCACAGGGATACAATGAGCAGTTCTTC. Protein product: CASSDSSQGYNEQFF.

In its sample, this clonotype was seen many times. V gene TRBV5-1 combines with J gene TRBJ2-5, with TRBD1 matching 7 bases. V lost 3 bases and J lost 5; bases outside the gene matches: 10. The CDR3 has 15 residues. Germline CDR1 is SGHRS and CDR2 is YFSETQ. In nucleotides, the CDR3 is TGCGCCAGCAGCTCGCAGACAGGGAAGGGGGAGACCCAGTACTTC. This encodes CASSSQTGKGETQYF.

CDR3 sequence: CASSQRRVAEAFF. CDR3 DNA: TGTGCCAGCAGCCAACGCAGGGTCGCTGAAGCTTTCTTT. The J gene is TRBJ1-1, the V gene TRBV14; possibly TRBD1 for D (5 bases). Germline lookup yields CDR1 SGHDN and CDR2 FVKESK. The CDR3 is 13 amino acids. Trimming cost V 2 bases and J 6 bases, with 10 bases left between them. The whole variable domain, remainder taken from reference TRBV14 and TRBJ1-1, is EAGVTQFPSHSVIEKGQTVTLRCDPISGHDNLYWYRRVMGKEIKFLLHFVKESKQDESGMPNNRFLAERTGGTYSTLKVQPAELEDSGVYFCASSQRRVAEAFFGQGTRLTVV.

This chain links TRBV18 with TRBJ1-1; a weak D match, TRBD1 (5 bases). The length of the CDR3 is 13 residues. Deletions cut 3 bases from V and 10 bases from J, with 15 bases between. Germline V gives CDR1 KGHSH, CDR2 LQKENI. CDR3 protein: CASSPVGGSGAFF. CDR3 bases: TGTGCCAGCTCACCCGTCGGGGGATCTGGAGCTTTCTTT.

This clonotype was observed at least ten times. The chain has TRBV15 and TRBJ2-2, with D possibly matching TRBD1 (6 bases). The CDR3 has 13 residues. V was cut by 1 base and J by 6 bases, with 6 bases left in between. In germline, CDR1 is LNHNV, CDR2 YYDKDF (reference sequence). Here the CDR3 DNA reads TGTGCCACCAGCAGAGCAGGGGCCGGGGAGCTGTTTTTT. Translated, it gives CATSRAGAGELFF.

Note on this clonotype: Being one base from a much bigger clone, this may be a read error. This rearrangement joins TRBV9 to TRBJ2-7; D unresolved. V gave up 2 bases and J gave up 9 bases, with 9 bases separating them. Germline CDR1 SGDLS, CDR2 YYNGEE. This CDR3 contains 11 residues. The CDR3 here is CASSVRNGQYF. The CDR3, as DNA: TGTGCCAGCAGCGTGAGGAACGGGCAGTACTTC.

This clonotype was seen at least ten times. This rearrangement joins TRBV14 to TRBJ2-1, with 7 bases that match TRBD2. Germline loops: CDR1 SGHDN, CDR2 FVKESK. V lost 1 base and J lost 0; bases outside the gene matches: 9. This CDR3 has 18 amino acids. The CDR3 coding sequence is TGTGCCAGCAGCCAAGCCCTATGGGACTACGGCTCCTACAATGAGCAGTTCTTC. Its translation is CASSQALWDYGSYNEQFF.

This clonotype was counted ten times or more. The chain employs TRBV30 and TRBJ1-1; D is undetermined. The CDR3 spans 13 residues. Deletions cut 5 bases from V and 1 base from J, with 11 bases between. Germline lookup yields CDR1 GTSNPN and CDR2 SVGIG (reference sequence). DNA for the CDR3: TGTGCCTGGTCGCGGAACAGGAACACTGAAGCTTTCTTT. Its translation: CAWSRNRNTEAFF.